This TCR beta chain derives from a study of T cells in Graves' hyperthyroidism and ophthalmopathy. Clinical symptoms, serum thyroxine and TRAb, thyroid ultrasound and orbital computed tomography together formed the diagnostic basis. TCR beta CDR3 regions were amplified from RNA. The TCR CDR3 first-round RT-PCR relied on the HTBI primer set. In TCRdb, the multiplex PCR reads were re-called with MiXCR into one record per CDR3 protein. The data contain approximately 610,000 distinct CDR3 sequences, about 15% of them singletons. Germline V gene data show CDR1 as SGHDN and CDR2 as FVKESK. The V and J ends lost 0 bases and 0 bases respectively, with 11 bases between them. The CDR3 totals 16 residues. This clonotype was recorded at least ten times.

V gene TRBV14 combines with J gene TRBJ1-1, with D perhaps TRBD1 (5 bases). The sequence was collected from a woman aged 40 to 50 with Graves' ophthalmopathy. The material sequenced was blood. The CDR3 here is CASSQDRGRVNTEAFF. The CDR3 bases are TGTGCCAGCAGCCAAGATAGGGGCAGGGTGAACACTGAAGCTTTCTTT.